The rows below give T cell receptor beta chains drawn from one sample of a study of identifying expanded T cells in peripheral blood. The data were produced by immunoSEQ multiplex PCR, yet TCRdb's version contains in-frame clones alone and is incomplete. This sample has approximately 58,000 clones, with around four fifths found just once. The sequenced material came from blood. The origin of the receptors is a person aged 18 to 75 in good health. Each CDR3 is given with its conserved first and last residue. Each record gives: V gene, D gene, J gene, clone size, CDR3 DNA, CDR3 protein. The D gene is left open where the match is weak. Only some rows state a clone size, as once, few, many or a class for expanded clones.

>TRBV6-1|NA|TRBJ2-7|NA
TGTGCCAGCAGTAAGGTCTCTCTAGAGCAGTACTTC
CASSKVSLEQYF
>TRBV6-1|NA|TRBJ1-5|few
TGTGCCAGCAGTGAATTTAGCAATCAGCCCCAGCATTTT
CASSEFSNQPQHF
>TRBV6-6|TRBD1|TRBJ1-1|NA
TGTGCCAGCAGTTACGGGGGACAGCGGGAAGCTTTCTTT
CASSYGGQREAFF
>TRBV2|NA|TRBJ1-2|NA
TGTGCCAGCAGTGGGCAAGGCCTCAAGGGCTATGGCTACACCTTC
CASSGQGLKGYGYTF
>TRBV30|NA|TRBJ1-2|once
TGTGCCTGGAGTCCACAGGGAACCTATGGCTACACCTTC
CAWSPQGTYGYTF
>TRBV6-1|NA|TRBJ1-2|medium-sized
TGTGCCAGCAGTAGACAGTATGGCTACACCTTC
CASSRQYGYTF
>TRBV7-6|TRBD2|TRBJ2-2|NA
TGTGCCAGCAGCTTTGATAGCGGGAGGAGCGGGGAGCTGTTTTTT
CASSFDSGRSGELFF
>TRBV18|NA|TRBJ2-7|NA
TGTGCCAGCTCACCAGTCAGCCGATCCTACGAGCAGTACTTC
CASSPVSRSYEQYF
>TRBV11-2|TRBD2|TRBJ2-1|NA
TGTGCCAGCAGCCACGCGGATAATAGCGGGGAGGTAAACAATGAGCAGTTCTTC
CASSHADNSGEVNNEQFF
>TRBV10-3|NA|TRBJ1-1|NA
TGTGCCATCAGTGGCGGTATGAACACTGAAGCTTTCTTT
CAISGGMNTEAFF
>TRBV6-1|NA|TRBJ2-3|few
TGTGCCAGCAGCCAGGGGAGCACAGATACGCAGTATTTT
CASSQGSTDTQYF
>TRBV5-1|NA|TRBJ2-3|NA
TGCGCCAGCAGCTTGGGGGCCGGCCCGGGGAATACGCAGTATTTT
CASSLGAGPGNTQYF
>TRBV7-2|NA|TRBJ2-1|NA
TGTGCCAGCAGCTTAGGAGGGAACTACAATGAGCAGTTCTTC
CASSLGGNYNEQFF
>TRBV19|TRBD2|TRBJ2-3|NA
TGTGCCAGTAGGACTAGCGGGAGCACAGATACGCAGTATTTT
CASRTSGSTDTQYF
>TRBV5-1|NA|TRBJ2-3|NA
TGCGCCAGCAGGGAAGCGGACAAGACAGATACGCAGTATTTT
CASREADKTDTQYF
>TRBV6-1|TRBD1|TRBJ1-2|once
TGTGCCAGCAGTGAGGGACAGGCTGACTATGGCTACACCTTC
CASSEGQADYGYTF
>TRBV6-1|NA|TRBJ2-3|many
TGTGCCAGCAGTGAGTGGATAGATACGCAGTATTTT
CASSEWIDTQYF
>TRBV7-3|NA|TRBJ2-2|NA
TGTGCCAGCAGAACGGACGGGGACACCGGGGAGCTGTTTTTT
CASRTDGDTGELFF
>TRBV15|NA|TRBJ2-2|NA
TGTGCCACCAGCAGAGTAGGGCGCGGGGAGCTGTTTTTT
CATSRVGRGELFF
>TRBV7-6|NA|TRBJ2-5|NA
TGTGCCAGCAGCGGAAAAACAACCACGGGCTGGGTCCAAGAGACCCAGTACTTC
CASSGKTTTGWVQETQYF
>TRBV7-9|NA|TRBJ2-3|NA
TGTGCCAGCAGTTCAAACAGGGGGAGGGCAGATACGCAGTATTTT
CASSSNRGRADTQYF
>TRBV5-4|NA|TRBJ2-7|few
TGTGCCAGCAGCCGGTTACAGGTCCCTTACGAGCAGTACTTC
CASSRLQVPYEQYF
>TRBV4-1|TRBD1|TRBJ1-4|NA
TGCGCCAGCAGCAAAACAGGGGACAAGGATGAAAAACTGTTTTTT
CASSKTGDKDEKLFF
>TRBV14|NA|TRBJ2-1|NA
TGTGCCAGCAGCCCGCGGCTCAATGAGCAGTTCTTC
CASSPRLNEQFF
>TRBV7-2|NA|TRBJ2-2|few
TGTGCCAGCAGCTTCGTCACCGGGGAGCTGTTTTTT
CASSFVTGELFF
>TRBV4-3|NA|TRBJ2-3|NA
TGCGCCAGCAGCCAGTGGACATCGGCAGATACGCAGTATTTT
CASSQWTSADTQYF
>TRBV6-4|NA|TRBJ2-3|NA
TGTGCCAGCAGTGAGGGGGGGGCCACAGATACGCAGTATTTT
CASSEGGATDTQYF
>TRBV4-2|NA|TRBJ1-1|NA
TGTGCCAGCAGCCAAGGGCGGCAGAACACTGAAGCTTTCTTT
CASSQGRQNTEAFF
>TRBV4-1|NA|TRBJ1-1|NA
TGCGCCAGCAGCCAAGATAGGTCATCCCAGGGGATGGGTGAAGCTTTCTTT
CASSQDRSSQGMGEAFF
>TRBV11-2|TRBD1|TRBJ2-5|NA
TGTGCCAGCAGTGGGGCAGGGGGCGCGAAAGAGACCCAGTACTTC
CASSGAGGAKETQYF
>TRBV6-5|NA|TRBJ2-7|NA
TGTGCCAGCAGTTTCGAAGGGGGGATCGAGCAGTACTTC
CASSFEGGIEQYF
>TRBV27|NA|TRBJ2-3|NA
TGTGCCAGCAGCCAGGGGAGCACAGATACGCAGTATTTT
CASSQGSTDTQYF
>TRBV30|NA|TRBJ1-2|NA
TGTGCCTGGACAATGCAGGGAAACTCTGGCTACACCTTC
CAWTMQGNSGYTF
>TRBV5-1|TRBD1|TRBJ1-4|NA
TGCGCCAGCAGCTTGGGCCCCTCCGGGACAGGCGGCTCTAATGAAAAACTGTTTTTT
CASSLGPSGTGGSNEKLFF
>TRBV19|NA|TRBJ1-2|NA
TGTGCCAGTAGTCACGATGGGTTGTCAGGTGGCTACACCTTC
CASSHDGLSGGYTF
>TRBV30|NA|TRBJ2-6|NA
TGTGCCTGGAGTGTGTTTGGGGCCAACGTCCTGACTTTC
CAWSVFGANVLTF
>TRBV4-2|NA|TRBJ2-5|NA
TGTGCCAGCAGCCAAGAAGAGACCCAGTACTTC
CASSQEETQYF
>TRBV5-6|NA|TRBJ2-6|NA
TGTGCCAGCAGCCTAGGACTCGCCGGGGCCAACGTCCTGACTTTC
CASSLGLAGANVLTF
>TRBV7-2|NA|TRBJ2-7|NA
TGTGCCAGCAGCCCTCGGCCCGATGGGAAGCAGTACTTC
CASSPRPDGKQYF
>TRBV7-2|TRBD2|TRBJ2-3|NA
TGTGCCAGCAGCCTAGGACTAGCGGGAGGACCCACAGATACGCAGTATTTT
CASSLGLAGGPTDTQYF
>TRBV6-1|NA|TRBJ2-7|NA
TGTGCCAGCAGTGAACCAGGAGACAGGCGGAGCTCCTACGAGCAGTACTTC
CASSEPGDRRSSYEQYF
>TRBV4-1|TRBD1|TRBJ2-7|NA
TGCGCCAGCAGCCACGACAGGGGCCTTAGCTCCTACGAGCAGTACTTC
CASSHDRGLSSYEQYF
>TRBV6-5|NA|TRBJ1-2|NA
TGTGCCAGCACCCCGACCAGTGGTTATGGCTACACCTTC
CASTPTSGYGYTF
>TRBV5-1|TRBD1|TRBJ1-1|NA
TGCGCCAGCAGTCGGACAGGGAACACTGAAGCTTTCTTT
CASSRTGNTEAFF
>TRBV19|NA|TRBJ1-3|NA
TGTGCCAGTAGTATGCGGGGCCAAAGCTCTGGAAACACCATATATTTT
CASSMRGQSSGNTIYF
>TRBV29-1|NA|TRBJ1-2|NA
TGCAGCGTGAAGACGGCCTATGACTATGGCTACACCTTC
CSVKTAYDYGYTF
>TRBV7-3|TRBD2|TRBJ2-2|NA
TGTGCCAGCAGCCCTAGTGGGACTAGGGGCACCGGGGAGCTGTTTTTT
CASSPSGTRGTGELFF
>TRBV5-6|NA|TRBJ2-3|NA
TGTGCCAGCAGCTTTAGGGACTTCGAAACAGATACGCAGTATTTT
CASSFRDFETDTQYF
>TRBV6-1|TRBD1|TRBJ1-2|NA
TGTGCCAGCAGGACGACAGGGGGCGCCTATGGCTACACCTTC
CASRTTGGAYGYTF
>TRBV7-3|NA|TRBJ1-1|NA
TGTGCCAGCAGCTTGACACCGAACACTGAAGCTTTCTTT
CASSLTPNTEAFF
>TRBV29-1|NA|TRBJ1-2|NA
TGCAGCGTTGAAGATCGGGGAAGAGCTAACTATGGCTACACCTTC
CSVEDRGRANYGYTF
>TRBV2|TRBD2|TRBJ2-5|NA
TGTGCCAGCAGAACCCAACTAGCGGCCCAAGAGACCCAGTACTTC
CASRTQLAAQETQYF
>TRBV2|NA|TRBJ2-3|NA
TGTGCCAGCAGTGAAGTAAAACGGGGCCAGGGGTATACGCAGTATTTT
CASSEVKRGQGYTQYF
>TRBV4-3|NA|TRBJ2-7|NA
TGCGCCAGCAGCCAAGACTACAGACCCTACGAGCAGTACTTC
CASSQDYRPYEQYF
>TRBV5-1|NA|TRBJ1-1|NA
TGCGCCAGCAGCTTGACACAGGGTCCGGGGACTGAAGCTTTCTTT
CASSLTQGPGTEAFF
>TRBV11-2|TRBD1|TRBJ1-1|NA
TGTGCCAGCAGCTTCCTCAACAGGGGTAGCACTGAAGCTTTCTTT
CASSFLNRGSTEAFF
>TRBV11-3|TRBD2|TRBJ2-7|NA
TGTGCCAGCAGCAGGGACTACCGCTACGAGCAGTACTTC
CASSRDYRYEQYF
>TRBV5-1|TRBD1|TRBJ2-3|NA
TGCGCCAGCAGCGGGACAGGTGCCGGGCAATTAGATACGCAGTATTTT
CASSGTGAGQLDTQYF
>TRBV7-8|NA|TRBJ2-3|NA
TGTGCCAGCAGCCCAAGGGGGGGGAGCACAGATACGCAGTATTTT
CASSPRGGSTDTQYF